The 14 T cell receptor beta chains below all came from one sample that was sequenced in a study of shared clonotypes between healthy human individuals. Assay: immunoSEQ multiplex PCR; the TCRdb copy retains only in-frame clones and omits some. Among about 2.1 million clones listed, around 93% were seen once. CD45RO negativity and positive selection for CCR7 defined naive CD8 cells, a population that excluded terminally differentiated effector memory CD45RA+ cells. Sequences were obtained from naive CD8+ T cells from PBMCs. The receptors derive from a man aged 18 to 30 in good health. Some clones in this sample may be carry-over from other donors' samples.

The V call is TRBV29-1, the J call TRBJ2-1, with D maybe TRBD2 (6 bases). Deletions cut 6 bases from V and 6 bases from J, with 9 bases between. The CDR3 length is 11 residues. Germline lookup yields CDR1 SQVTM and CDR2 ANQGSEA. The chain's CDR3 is CSVATSNEQFF. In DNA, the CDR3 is TGCAGCGTCGCGACTAGCAATGAGCAGTTCTTC.

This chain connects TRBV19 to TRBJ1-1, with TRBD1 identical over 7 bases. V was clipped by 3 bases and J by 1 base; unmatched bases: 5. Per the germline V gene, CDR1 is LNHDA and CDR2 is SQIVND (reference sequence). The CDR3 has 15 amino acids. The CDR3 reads CASSIWDRENTEAFF. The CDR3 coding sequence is TGTGCCAGTAGTATTTGGGACAGAGAGAACACTGAAGCTTTCTTT. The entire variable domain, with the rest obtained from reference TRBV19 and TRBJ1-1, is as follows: DGGITQSPKYLFRKEGQNVTLSCEQNLNHDAMYWYRQDPGQGLRLIYYSQIVNDFQKGDIAEGYSVSREKKESFPLTVTSAQKNPTAFYLCASSIWDRENTEAFFGQGTRLTVV.

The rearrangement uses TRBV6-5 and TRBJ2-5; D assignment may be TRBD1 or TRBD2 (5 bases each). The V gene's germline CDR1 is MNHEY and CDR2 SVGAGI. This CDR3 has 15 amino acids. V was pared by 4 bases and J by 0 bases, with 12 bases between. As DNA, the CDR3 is TGTGCCAGCAGTTCAAGGGGACGGAACCAAGAGACCCAGTACTTC. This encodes CASSSRGRNQETQYF.

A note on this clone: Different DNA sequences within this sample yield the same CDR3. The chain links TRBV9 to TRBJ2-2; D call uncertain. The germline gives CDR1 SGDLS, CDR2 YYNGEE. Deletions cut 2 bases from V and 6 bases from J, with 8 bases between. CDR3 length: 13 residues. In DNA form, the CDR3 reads TGTGCCAGCAGCGTGCTGGGCGCCGGGGAGCTGTTTTTT. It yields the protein CASSVLGAGELFF.

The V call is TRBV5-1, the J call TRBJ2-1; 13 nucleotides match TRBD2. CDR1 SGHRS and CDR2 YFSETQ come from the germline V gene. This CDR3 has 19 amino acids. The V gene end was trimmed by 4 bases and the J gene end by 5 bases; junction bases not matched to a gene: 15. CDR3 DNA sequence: TGCGCCAGCAGCCTGGGCCCACCGGGACTAGCGGGATGGGACAATGAGCAGTTCTTC. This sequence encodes CASSLGPPGLAGWDNEQFF.

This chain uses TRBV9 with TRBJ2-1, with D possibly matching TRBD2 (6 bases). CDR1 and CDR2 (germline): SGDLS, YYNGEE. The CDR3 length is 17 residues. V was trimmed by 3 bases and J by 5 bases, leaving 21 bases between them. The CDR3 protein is CASSEPLSGRPDNEQFF. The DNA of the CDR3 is TGTGCCAGCAGCGAGCCCCTCTCGGGGAGGCCAGACAATGAGCAGTTCTTC.

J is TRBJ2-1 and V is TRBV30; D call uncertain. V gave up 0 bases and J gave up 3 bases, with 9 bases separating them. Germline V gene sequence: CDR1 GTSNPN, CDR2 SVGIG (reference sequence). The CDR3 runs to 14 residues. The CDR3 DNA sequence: TGTGCCTGGAGTGTCGCCATCTACTACAATGAGCAGTTCTTC. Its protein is CAWSVAIYYNEQFF.

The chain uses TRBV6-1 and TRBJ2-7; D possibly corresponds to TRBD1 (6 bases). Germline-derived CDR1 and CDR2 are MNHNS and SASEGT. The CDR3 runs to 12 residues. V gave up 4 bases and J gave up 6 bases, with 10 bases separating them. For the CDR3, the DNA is TGTGCCAGCAGTGTGACAGGTTTCGAGCAGTACTTC. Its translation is CASSVTGFEQYF.

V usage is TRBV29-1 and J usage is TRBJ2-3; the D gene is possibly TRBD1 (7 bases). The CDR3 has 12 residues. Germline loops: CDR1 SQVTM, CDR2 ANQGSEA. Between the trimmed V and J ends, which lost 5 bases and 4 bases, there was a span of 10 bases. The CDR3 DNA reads TGCAGCGTTACAGGGGAGGCAGATACGCAGTATTTT. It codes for CSVTGEADTQYF.

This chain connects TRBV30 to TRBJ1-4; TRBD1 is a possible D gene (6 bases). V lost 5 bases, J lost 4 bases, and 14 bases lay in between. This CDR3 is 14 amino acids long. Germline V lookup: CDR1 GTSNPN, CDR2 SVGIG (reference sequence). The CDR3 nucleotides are TGTGCCTGGGGAAGCGACAGGAATAATGAAAAACTGTTTTTT. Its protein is CAWGSDRNNEKLFF. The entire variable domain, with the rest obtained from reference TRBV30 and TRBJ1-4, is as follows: SQTIHQWPATLVQPVGSPLSLECTVEGTSNPNLYWYRQAAGRGLQLLFYSVGIGQISSEVPQNLSASRPQDRQFILSSKKLLLSDSGFYLCAWGSDRNNEKLFFGSGTQLSVL.

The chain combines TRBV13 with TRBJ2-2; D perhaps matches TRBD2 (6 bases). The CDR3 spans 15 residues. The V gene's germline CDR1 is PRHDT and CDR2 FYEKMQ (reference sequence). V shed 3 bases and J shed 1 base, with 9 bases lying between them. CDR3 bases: TGTGCCAGCAGCTTGGGGGGATTGAACACCGGGGAGCTGTTTTTT. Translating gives CASSLGGLNTGELFF. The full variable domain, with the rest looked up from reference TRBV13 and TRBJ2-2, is AAGVIQSPRHLIKEKRETATLKCYPIPRHDTVYWYQQGPGQDPQFLISFYEKMQSDKGSIPDRFSAQQFSDYHSELNMSSLELGDSALYFCASSLGGLNTGELFFGEGSRLTVL.

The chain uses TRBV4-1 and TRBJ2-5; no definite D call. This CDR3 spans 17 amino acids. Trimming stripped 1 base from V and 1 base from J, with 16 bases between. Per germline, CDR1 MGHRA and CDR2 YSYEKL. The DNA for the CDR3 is TGCGCCAGCAGCCAAGGGGCTAGGCCAGGCGCCCAAGAGACCCAGTACTTC. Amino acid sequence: CASSQGARPGAQETQYF.

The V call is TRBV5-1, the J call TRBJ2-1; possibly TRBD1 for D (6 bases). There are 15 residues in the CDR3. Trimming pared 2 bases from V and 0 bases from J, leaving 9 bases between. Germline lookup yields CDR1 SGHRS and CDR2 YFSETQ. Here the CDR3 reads CASSFETGSYNEQFF. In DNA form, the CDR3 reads TGCGCCAGCAGCTTCGAGACAGGCTCCTACAATGAGCAGTTCTTC.

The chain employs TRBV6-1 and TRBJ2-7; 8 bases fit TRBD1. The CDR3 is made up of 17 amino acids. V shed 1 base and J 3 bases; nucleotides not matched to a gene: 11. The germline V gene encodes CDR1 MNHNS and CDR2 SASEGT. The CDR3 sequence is CASSEVRRAGGVYEQYF. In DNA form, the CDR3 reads TGTGCCAGCAGTGAAGTTAGAAGGGCAGGGGGCGTCTACGAGCAGTACTTC.